These 27 T cell receptor beta chains were sequenced from one sample in a study of blood T cell repertoires in COVID-19. The table came from immunoSEQ multiplex PCR; TCRdb's copy has only in-frame clones and leaves some out. The sample records around 310,000 clones, 85% to 90% being singletons. Source material: peripheral blood. The receptors come from a woman between 40 and 55 years old with COVID-19, enrolled during active disease.

The rearrangement uses TRBV18 and TRBJ2-7; TRBD2 agrees at 7 bases. This CDR3 has 14 residues. V dropped 5 bases and J dropped 7; count of bases not matched to a gene: 11. Germline CDR1 reads KGHSH; CDR2 reads LQKENI. The CDR3 region is CASSIGGSVQEQYF. The DNA of the CDR3 is TGTGCCAGCTCAATAGGCGGGAGTGTCCAGGAGCAGTACTTC.

A remark on this clone: Different DNA sequences within this sample yield the same CDR3. The CDR3 loop reads CASSLGQGSYNEQFF. CDR3 bases: TGTGCCAGCAGCTTGGGGCAGGGCTCCTACAATGAGCAGTTCTTC. The chain combines TRBV5-4 with TRBJ2-1, with D maybe TRBD1 (5 bases). The CDR3 extends over 15 amino acids. Germline-derived CDR1 and CDR2 are SGHNT and YYREEE (reference sequence). The V gene lost 0 bases and the J gene lost 0 bases, with 7 bases spanning the gap.

This chain connects TRBV7-6 to TRBJ2-2; 16 positions match TRBD2. V was pared by 3 bases and J by 6 bases, with 1 base of the junction left unmatched. In germline, CDR1 is SGHVS, CDR2 FNYEAQ. This CDR3 region has 16 residues. The CDR3 region is CASSFGTSGRAGELFF. As DNA, the CDR3 is TGTGCCAGCAGCTTTGGGACTAGCGGGAGGGCCGGGGAGCTGTTTTTT.

The V and J genes are TRBV27 and TRBJ1-2; TRBD1 matches at 12 bases. Germline V gives CDR1 MNHEY, CDR2 SMNVEV (reference sequence). The trim removed 5 bases at V and 8 bases at J, leaving 9 bases unmatched. The CDR3 is made up of 15 amino acids. The DNA of the CDR3 is TGTGCCAGCAGTCCCCCGGGACAGGGGGCGAGCGGCTACACCTTC. It codes for CASSPPGQGASGYTF.

This chain links TRBV28 with TRBJ2-1; maybe TRBD2 (7 bases). The length of the CDR3 is 16 residues. Trimming removed 5 bases from V and 5 bases from J, with 19 bases in between. Germline values: CDR1 MDHEN, CDR2 SYDVKM. CDR3 coding DNA: TGTGCCAGCAGTCCGTATGGGGGGGGCTCTCACAATGAGCAGTTCTTC. Translating it yields CASSPYGGGSHNEQFF.

A single count supports this clone. The chain is built from TRBV11-2 and TRBJ2-5; perhaps TRBD2 as D (6 bases). Trimming removed 1 base at V and 4 bases at J, with 7 bases between. Germline loops: CDR1 SGHAT, CDR2 FQNNGV. The length of the CDR3 is 13 residues. DNA for the CDR3: TGTGCCAGCAGCTTAGCGGGGGTAGAGACCCAGTACTTC. This sequence encodes CASSLAGVETQYF.

The rearrangement uses TRBV27 and TRBJ1-4; possibly TRBD1 for D (5 bases). V was cut by 0 bases and J by 11 bases, with 16 bases left in between. The CDR3 spans 15 residues. Germline CDR1 and CDR2: MNHEY and SMNVEV (reference sequence). The CDR3 DNA is TGTGCCAGCAGTTTATCGTTCAGCGGAGGGGATAAACTGTTTTTT. This translates into CASSLSFSGGDKLFF.

V gene TRBV6-2 or TRBV6-3 combines with J gene TRBJ2-2; a possible D gene is TRBD1 (7 bases). The germline V gene has CDR1 MNHEY and CDR2 SVGEGT. Trimming shortened V by 4 bases and J by 5 bases, and 14 bases separated the two germline ends. This CDR3 is built from 15 residues. The CDR3 DNA reads as TGTGCCAGCAGTTTCGCGGGACAGAGAACCGGGGAGCTGTTTTTT. It translates to CASSFAGQRTGELFF.

V gene TRBV14 combines with J gene TRBJ2-1, with 8 positions matching TRBD2. Looked up from germline, CDR1 is SGHDN and CDR2 is FVKESK. J gave up 8 bases and V 0 bases, and 27 bases lay outside the gene matches. The CDR3 sequence is 22 residues long. CDR3 nucleotides: TGTGCCAGCAGCCAAGAGGTATTGGGACTAGACGCGTGGGGATCCGGGAGCGATGAGCAGTTCTTC. It codes for CASSQEVLGLDAWGSGSDEQFF. Combining the CDR3 with reference TRBV14 and TRBJ2-1 gives the whole variable domain EAGVTQFPSHSVIEKGQTVTLRCDPISGHDNLYWYRRVMGKEIKFLLHFVKESKQDESGMPNNRFLAERTGGTYSTLKVQPAELEDSGVYFCASSQEVLGLDAWGSGSDEQFFGPGTRLTVL.

The V call is TRBV6-2 or TRBV6-3, the J call TRBJ1-2; 8 nucleotides line up with TRBD1. CDR1 is MNHEY, CDR2 SVGEGT, per germline. Trimming took 6 bases from V and 8 from J; bases not matched to a gene: 8. CDR3 size: 13 residues. The CDR3 nucleotides read TGTGCCAGCAGCCCAGGGACAGGAGAAGGCTACACCTTC. Protein product: CASSPGTGEGYTF.

The CDR3 DNA reads as TGTGCCACCAGCAGAGATTTGGGGGCCACTGAAGCTTTCTTT. Protein product: CATSRDLGATEAFF. The chain joins TRBV15 to TRBJ1-1; D may be TRBD1 (6 bases). The CDR3 spans 14 residues. The V end lost 0 bases, the J end lost 4 bases, and 9 bases lay between the germline ends. Germline V gene data show CDR1 as LNHNV and CDR2 as YYDKDF (reference sequence).

V and J are TRBV28 and TRBJ1-5; D is uncertain. This CDR3 region has 15 residues. V shed 7 bases and J shed 2 bases, with 15 bases lying between them. The V gene's germline CDR1 is MDHEN and CDR2 SYDVKM. CDR3: CASTLRGNGNQPQHF. For the CDR3, the DNA is TGTGCCAGCACCCTCCGAGGTAACGGCAATCAGCCCCAGCATTTT. Combining the CDR3 with reference TRBV28 and TRBJ1-5 gives the whole variable domain DVKVTQSSRYLVKRTGEKVFLECVQDMDHENMFWYRQDPGLGLRLIYFSYDVKMKEKGDIPEGYSVSREKKERFSLILESASTNQTSMYLCASTLRGNGNQPQHFGDGTRLSIL.

The chain combines TRBV30 with TRBJ1-1, with 9 bases fitting TRBD1. Trimming cost V 0 bases and J 4 bases; bases outside gene matches: 6. CDR3 size: 15 residues. Germline V gene data show CDR1 as GTSNPN and CDR2 as SVGIG (reference sequence). The CDR3 DNA sequence: TGTGCCTGGAGTGTACCCGACAGGGGGGGCACTGAAGCTTTCTTT. This sequence encodes CAWSVPDRGGTEAFF.

This chain connects TRBV10-3 to TRBJ2-1; TRBD2 matches 10 bases. The CDR3 contains 16 residues. Germline values: CDR1 ENHRY, CDR2 SYGVKD. The V gene end was trimmed by 6 bases and the J gene end by 9 bases; junction bases not matched to a gene: 14. DNA of the CDR3: TGTGCCATCAGCGAGGGGCGGGCTAGCGGGAGACCTGAGCAGTTCTTC. It is translated as CAISEGRASGRPEQFF.

The chain carries TRBV28 and TRBJ1-1; TRBD1 matches 7 bases. CDR1 MDHEN and CDR2 SYDVKM come from the germline V gene. This CDR3 contains 14 residues. The V and J ends lost 5 bases and 1 base, in that order; junction bases with no gene match: 4. This chain's CDR3 is CASSTRQGNTEAFF. In DNA, the CDR3 is TGTGCCAGCAGTACCCGACAGGGGAACACTGAAGCTTTCTTT.

This clone was seen more than once but under ten times. V usage is TRBV4-1 and J usage is TRBJ1-6; D not certain. Germline V CDR1 and CDR2: MGHRA, YSYEKL. This CDR3 spans 16 amino acids. Trimming cost V 5 bases and J 5 bases, with 16 bases left between them. The CDR3 DNA reads as TGCGCCAGCAGCTCGCCTGTGGGGAGGGATAATTCACCCCTCCACTTT. It translates to CASSSPVGRDNSPLHF.

In its sample, this clone was seen once. This rearrangement joins TRBV7-8 to TRBJ1-6; D may be TRBD1 (5 bases). The CDR3 totals 14 residues. Germline V gene sequence: CDR1 SGHVS, CDR2 FQNEAQ. V shed 4 bases and J shed 14 bases, with 18 bases lying between them. CDR3 residues: CASSSLTSGSTLHF. The CDR3 DNA is TGTGCCAGCAGCTCGCTGACCTCAGGGTCTACCCTCCACTTT.

This rearrangement joins TRBV19 to TRBJ1-6, with 9 bases matching TRBD1. Germline CDR1 LNHDA, CDR2 SQIVND (reference sequence). This CDR3 is built from 17 residues. With V trimmed by 5 bases and J by 7 bases, 12 bases remained unmatched. CDR3 amino acids: CASSPYRGQSENSPLHF. The DNA of the CDR3 is TGTGCCAGTAGTCCGTACAGGGGGCAGTCGGAGAATTCACCCCTCCACTTT.

The chain carries TRBV19 and TRBJ1-1; D unclear. Looked up from germline, CDR1 is LNHDA and CDR2 is SQIVND (reference sequence). V was trimmed by 5 bases and J by 5 bases, leaving 27 bases between them. The CDR3 covers 18 residues. The CDR3 sequence: CASSRSRRELIRSTEAFF. The CDR3 nucleotides read TGTGCCAGTAGTCGGAGTAGGCGGGAGCTAATTAGGAGTACTGAAGCTTTCTTT.

The V and J genes are TRBV6-1 and TRBJ2-3; 7 nucleotides agree with TRBD1. The CDR3 covers 16 residues. From germline, CDR1 is MNHNS and CDR2 SASEGT. With 0 bases clipped from V and 4 bases from J, the junction kept 7 bases outside the gene matches. The CDR3 DNA follows: TGTGCCAGCAGTGAAGCGTCTGTAACAGGGGCAGATACGCAGTATTTT. As protein: CASSEASVTGADTQYF.

With regard to this clone: A read error may produce the germline difference seen at one junction end. The rearrangement uses TRBV7-7 and TRBJ2-1, with 16 bases aligning to TRBD2. The V gene's germline CDR1 is SSHAT and CDR2 FNYEAQ (reference sequence). This CDR3 has 16 amino acids. The CDR3 loop reads CASSSGLAGGDNEQFF. CDR3 bases: TGTGCTAGCAGCTCGGGACTAGCGGGAGGGGACAATGAGCAGTTCTTC.

This chain uses TRBV19 with TRBJ1-2; D ambiguous. The CDR3 consists of 14 residues. Germline CDR1 is LNHDA and CDR2 is SQIVND (reference sequence). Trimming pared 4 bases from V and 4 bases from J, leaving 13 bases between. The CDR3 loop reads CASSKLGGSYGYTF. In nucleotides, the CDR3 is TGTGCCAGTAGTAAACTGGGAGGGAGCTATGGCTACACCTTC.

CDR3 DNA sequence: TGCGCCAGCAGGAGGGAGGTCCAGGACTATGGCTACACCTTC. This encodes CASRREVQDYGYTF. This sequence joins TRBV5-1 and TRBJ1-2; D gene uncertain. Germline CDR1 SGHRS, CDR2 YFSETQ. The CDR3 consists of 14 residues. V gave up 5 bases and J gave up 3 bases, with 14 bases separating them. Together with reference TRBV5-1 and TRBJ1-2, the CDR3 gives the full variable domain: KAGVTQTPRYLIKTRGQQVTLSCSPISGHRSVSWYQQTPGQGLQFLFEYFSETQRNKGNFPGRFSGRQFSNSRSEMNVSTLELGDSALYLCASRREVQDYGYTFGSGTRLTVV.

The rearrangement joins TRBV7-2 to TRBJ1-1, with 11 bases aligning to TRBD1. This CDR3 contains 15 residues. V lost 1 base, J lost 4 bases, and 2 bases stayed unmatched. In germline, CDR1 is SGHTA, CDR2 FQGNSA. The CDR3 is CASSLEGQGVTEAFF. In DNA form, the CDR3 reads TGTGCCAGCAGCTTAGAGGGACAGGGGGTCACTGAAGCTTTCTTT.

The chain recombines TRBV20-1 with TRBJ1-1; D might be TRBD1 (6 bases). This CDR3 is 10 amino acids long. CDR1 DFQATT and CDR2 SNEGSKA come from the germline V gene (reference sequence). The V end lost 3 bases, the J end lost 10 bases, and 9 bases lay between the germline ends. CDR3 residues: CSASLGGAFF. Here the CDR3 DNA reads TGCAGTGCTAGCTTAGGGGGAGCTTTCTTT.

This chain connects TRBV16 to TRBJ2-7; TRBD1 matches 7 bases. V shed 4 bases, J shed 2 bases, and the junction held 8 bases outside the gene matches. The CDR3 is made up of 15 amino acids. The germline gives CDR1 KGHSY, CDR2 FQNENV. CDR3 region: CASSRAGTDTYEQYF. CDR3 nucleotides: TGTGCCAGCAGCCGGGCCGGGACAGATACCTACGAGCAGTACTTC. The entire variable domain, with the rest obtained from reference TRBV16 and TRBJ2-7, is as follows: GEEVAQTPKHLVRGEGQKAKLYCAPIKGHSYVFWYQQVLKNEFKFLISFQNENVFDETGMPKERFSAKCLPNSPCSLEIQATKLEDSAVYFCASSRAGTDTYEQYFGPGTRLTVT.

V is TRBV28 and J is TRBJ1-3; D uncertain. Trimming pared 8 bases from V and 2 bases from J, leaving 22 bases between. From germline, CDR1 is MDHEN and CDR2 SYDVKM. This CDR3 has 17 amino acids. The CDR3 sequence: CASSTRRRLLPGNTIYF. The DNA for the CDR3 is TGTGCCAGCTCCACTAGGCGACGGCTACTACCTGGAAACACCATATATTTT.